The 26 T cell receptor beta chains reported below all come from one sample, sequenced in a study of technical replicates of blood from a few donors. Profiling relied on immunoSEQ multiplex PCR, and the TCRdb table lists in-frame clones only, not all of them. Found here are around 74,000 clones, approximately 83% of them singletons; the top ten hold around 5%. The specimen sequenced was PBMCs. All receptors come from a human donor in good health. Some clones in this sample may be carry-over from other donors' samples.

The count of this clone is one. This chain joins TRBV5-1 and TRBJ2-5, with D possibly being TRBD2 (6 bases). Germline CDR1 reads SGHRS; CDR2 reads YFSETQ. V lost 4 bases and J 3 bases, leaving 10 bases between the germline ends. This CDR3 comprises 13 residues. The CDR3 nucleotides are TGCGCCAGCAGCGGGTGGGAGGAAGAGACCCAGTACTTC. It codes for CASSGWEEETQYF.

This rearrangement joins TRBV19 to TRBJ2-1; 9 bases are shared with TRBD1. The J segment lost 6 bases and the V segment lost 6 bases, leaving 3 bases of the junction unmatched. This CDR3 comprises 13 residues. The germline V gene has CDR1 LNHDA and CDR2 SQIVND (reference sequence). The CDR3 sequence: CASSGTGFNEQFF. As DNA, the CDR3 is TGTGCCAGTAGCGGGACAGGGTTCAATGAGCAGTTCTTC.

The chain couples TRBV7-9 to TRBJ2-3; weak D call: TRBD2 (7 bases). This CDR3 has 13 residues. Germline V gene lookup returns CDR1 SEHNR and CDR2 FQNEAQ (reference sequence). V was cut by 8 bases and J by 1 base, with 10 bases left in between. The CDR3 here is CASWGGGTDTQYF. The CDR3 DNA reads TGTGCCAGCTGGGGGGGCGGCACAGATACGCAGTATTTT.

The rearrangement uses TRBV15 and TRBJ1-1; TRBD1 is a possible D gene (6 bases). The germline CDR1 and CDR2 sequences are LNHNV and YYDKDF (reference sequence). Trimming took 5 bases from V and 1 from J, leaving 17 bases between them. CDR3 length: 16 amino acids. Written as DNA, the CDR3 is TGTGCCACCAGCCCCAGGGGAGACCGACAGAACACTGAAGCTTTCTTT. Encoded protein: CATSPRGDRQNTEAFF.

V and J are TRBV4-3 and TRBJ2-2; tentative D call: TRBD2 (5 bases). The germline V gene encodes CDR1 LGHNA and CDR2 YSLEER. Trimming cost V 3 bases and J 3 bases, with 17 bases left between them. The CDR3 covers 17 residues. CDR3: CASSQWARAGDTGELFF. CDR3 coding DNA: TGCGCCAGCAGCCAGTGGGCTCGAGCCGGGGACACCGGGGAGCTGTTTTTT.

The chain links TRBV6-5 to TRBJ1-3; 10 nucleotides match TRBD1. The CDR3 has 15 amino acids. Germline assignment: CDR1 MNHEY and CDR2 SVGAGI. Germline trimming cut 0 bases from V and 12 bases from J; bases unmatched to any gene: 8. CDR3 loop: CASSYSGTGDSGIYF. The CDR3 nucleotides read TGTGCCAGCAGTTACTCAGGGACAGGGGATTCGGGCATATATTTT.

This clone qualifies as medium-sized. The rearrangement joins TRBV12-5 to TRBJ1-5; D is undetermined. The CDR3 loop spans 15 amino acids. The V gene's germline CDR1 is LGHNT and CDR2 FRNRAP. The ends were cut back, 5 bases at V and 2 bases at J, with 13 bases in the middle. CDR3: CASGQTGVRNQPQHF. CDR3 DNA: TGTGCTAGTGGTCAGACCGGAGTGCGCAATCAGCCCCAGCATTTT.

The J gene is TRBJ1-2, the V gene TRBV2; a possible D gene is TRBD1 (6 bases). Trimming removed 5 bases from V and 8 bases from J, with 18 bases in between. Per the germline V gene, CDR1 is SNHLY and CDR2 is FYNNEI. The CDR3 runs 14 residues. Here the CDR3 DNA reads TGTGCCAGCAGTCCACTTTACGGGGGGCAAGGCTACACCTTC. It yields the protein CASSPLYGGQGYTF.

The chain links TRBV18 to TRBJ1-2; TRBD1 aligns across 7 bases. Germline V CDR1 and CDR2: KGHSH, LQKENI. The V and J ends lost 5 bases and 4 bases, in that order; junction bases with no gene match: 7. The CDR3 is 14 residues long. The CDR3 protein is CASSATGTVYGYTF. CDR3 coding DNA: TGTGCCAGCTCAGCTACCGGGACAGTCTATGGCTACACCTTC.

Only a few counts were recorded for this clone. The rearrangement uses TRBV7-2 and TRBJ2-1, with D perhaps TRBD2 (6 bases). Germline V gives CDR1 SGHTA, CDR2 FQGNSA. CDR3 length equals 14 residues. Deletions cut 5 bases from V and 8 bases from J, with 16 bases between. CDR3 nucleotides: TGTGCCAGCAGCCGGACGACTAGTATCGATGAGCAGTTCTTC. The encoded protein is CASSRTTSIDEQFF.

The chain uses TRBV4-3 and TRBJ1-1, with D unresolved. The V end lost 0 bases, the J end lost 1 base, and 12 bases lay between the germline ends. Germline values: CDR1 LGHNA, CDR2 YSLEER. The CDR3 totals 16 residues. The CDR3 DNA reads as TGCGCCAGCAGCCAAGATGTTACGGTCGGGAACACTGAAGCTTTCTTT. Amino acids: CASSQDVTVGNTEAFF.

CDR3 in amino acids: CASSYGAAVGEQFF. CDR3 sequence (DNA): TGTGCCAGCAGTTACGGGGCCGCCGTCGGTGAGCAGTTCTTC. The rearrangement uses TRBV6-6 and TRBJ2-1; possible D gene TRBD1, 5 bases. Trimming cost V 2 bases and J 9 bases, with 14 bases left between them. The length of the CDR3 is 14 residues. Germline assignment: CDR1 MNHNY and CDR2 SVGAGI (reference sequence).

The chain is built from TRBV19 and TRBJ1-5; tentatively, D is TRBD1 (6 bases). Trimming removed 10 bases at V and 6 bases at J, with 16 bases between. The CDR3 is 13 residues long. Germline V CDR1 and CDR2: LNHDA, SQIVND (reference sequence). CDR3 protein: CATQQGFIQPQHF. The DNA of the CDR3 is TGTGCCACCCAGCAGGGGTTTATTCAGCCCCAGCATTTT.

The chain has TRBV6-6 and TRBJ1-2; TRBD1 might be the D (5 bases). This CDR3 is built from 11 residues. The ends were cut back, 6 bases at V and 5 bases at J, with 7 bases in the middle. Germline V CDR1 and CDR2: MNHNY, SVGAGI (reference sequence). The CDR3 DNA sequence: TGTGCCAGCAGCAGGGTTTATGGCTACACCTTC. Protein: CASSRVYGYTF.

This chain connects TRBV29-1 to TRBJ1-4; possibly TRBD1 for D (6 bases). Germline CDR1 SQVTM, CDR2 ANQGSEA. The length of the CDR3 is 12 residues. V was clipped by 5 bases and J by 7 bases, with 11 bases between them. The CDR3 loop is CSVLTGPEKLFF. The DNA for the CDR3 is TGCAGCGTTTTAACAGGGCCTGAAAAACTGTTTTTT.

The chain has TRBV7-2 and TRBJ2-1; 10 bases map to TRBD2. The CDR3 sequence is 15 residues long. The germline V gene has CDR1 SGHTA and CDR2 FQGNSA. V gave up 5 bases and J gave up 3 bases; unmatched junction bases: 4. The CDR3 nucleotides are TGTGCCAGCAGCCCCCCTAGCGGGGGCTACAATGAGCAGTTCTTC. Its translation: CASSPPSGGYNEQFF. Using reference TRBV7-2 and TRBJ2-1 for the parts outside the CDR3, the full variable domain is GAGVSQSPSNKVTEKGKDVELRCDPISGHTALYWYRQSLGQGLEFLIYFQGNSAPDKSGLPSDRFSAERTGGSVSTLTIQRTQQEDSAVYLCASSPPSGGYNEQFFGPGTRLTVL.

To note about this clone: Compared with germline, one end of the junction differs, possibly owing to a read error. This chain uses TRBV7-9 with TRBJ1-5; no definite D call. Germline assignment: CDR1 SEHNR and CDR2 FQNEAQ (reference sequence). CDR3 length: 14 residues. CDR3 region: CASSLAGSNQPQHF. The DNA for the CDR3 is TGTGCCAGCAGTTTGGCGGGGAGCAATCAGCCCCAGCATTTC. Drawing the rest from reference TRBV7-9 and TRBJ1-5, the complete variable domain is DTGVSQNPRHKITKRGQNVTFRCDPISEHNRLYWYRQTLGQGPEFLTYFQNEAQLEKSRLLSDRFSAERPKGSFSTLEIQRTEQGDSAMYLCASSLAGSNQPQHFGDGTRLSIL.

V usage is TRBV18 and J usage is TRBJ2-2, with D tentatively TRBD2 (5 bases). This CDR3 has 16 residues. The germline V gene encodes CDR1 KGHSH and CDR2 LQKENI. The V end was cut by 3 bases, the J end by 4 bases, with 15 bases between. CDR3 coding DNA: TGTGCCAGCTCACCCTTTTTACTAGAAGGCACCGGGGAGCTGTTTTTT. This gives the protein CASSPFLLEGTGELFF. The full variable domain, rest sourced from reference TRBV18 and TRBJ2-2, is NAGVMQNPRHLVRRRGQEARLRCSPMKGHSHVYWYRQLPEEGLKFMVYLQKENIIDESGMPKERFSAEFPKEGPSILRIQQVVRGDSAAYFCASSPFLLEGTGELFFGEGSRLTVL.

J is TRBJ1-1 and V is TRBV12-5; the match to TRBD1 covers 11 bases. The CDR3 loop spans 15 amino acids. Germline-derived CDR1 and CDR2 are LGHNT and FRNRAP. V was clipped by 5 bases and J by 2 bases; unmatched bases: 4. The CDR3 region has the DNA TGTGCTAGTGGTATACGGACAGGGGGCAACACTGAAGCTTTCTTT. This encodes CASGIRTGGNTEAFF.

On this clone: One end of the junction is discordant with germline, which a read error may explain. This chain joins TRBV5-1 and TRBJ2-2; 10 bases are shared with TRBD1. This CDR3 comprises 17 residues. The germline gives CDR1 SGHRS, CDR2 YFSETQ. CDR3 region: CTSSLVRTGGNTGELFF. CDR3 DNA sequence: TGCACCAGCAGCTTGGTCCGGACAGGGGGGAACACCGGGGAGCTGTTTTTT.

This rearrangement joins TRBV5-1 to TRBJ1-4; 9 nucleotides line up with TRBD1. Germline V gene sequence: CDR1 SGHRS, CDR2 YFSETQ. The CDR3 runs 16 residues. J was trimmed by 2 bases and V by 4 bases; bases with no gene match: 6. The CDR3 nucleotides read TGCGCCAGCAGCCTCCGAGGACAGGGGACTAATGAAAAACTGTTTTTT. Translating it yields CASSLRGQGTNEKLFF.

The chain combines TRBV7-2 with TRBJ2-7; possibly TRBD1 for D (6 bases). In germline, CDR1 is SGHTA, CDR2 FQGNSA. CDR3 length: 14 amino acids. Between the trimmed V and J ends, which lost 2 bases and 5 bases, there was a span of 13 bases. DNA for the CDR3: TGTGCCAGCAGCTTAACAGGGCTAGTGAACGAGCAGTACTTC. Residues: CASSLTGLVNEQYF.

The genes are TRBV9 and TRBJ2-2, with D possibly being TRBD2 (7 bases). The CDR3 runs 16 residues. CDR1 SGDLS and CDR2 YYNGEE come from the germline V gene. V was cut by 5 bases and J by 2 bases, with 16 bases left in between. The CDR3 loop reads CASRGGATPNTGELFF. The DNA of the CDR3 is TGTGCCAGCAGGGGGGGGGCGACACCCAACACCGGGGAGCTGTTTTTT.

This chain links TRBV15 with TRBJ1-2; D remains ambiguous. Germline CDR1 LNHNV, CDR2 YYDKDF (reference sequence). V lost 0 bases and J lost 0, with 11 bases in between. The CDR3 is 16 amino acids. The DNA of the CDR3 is TGTGCCACCAGCAGAGAGGCAGGCTCAACTAACTATGGCTACACCTTC. Its protein is CATSREAGSTNYGYTF.

CDR3 DNA: TGTGCCAGTAGTTCCGGACAGGGGGGGGACTATGGCTACACCTTC. This encodes CASSSGQGGDYGYTF. The chain recombines TRBV19 with TRBJ1-2; 10 bases match TRBD1. This CDR3 is built from 15 residues. In germline, CDR1 is LNHDA, CDR2 SQIVND (reference sequence). J gave up 3 bases and V 5 bases, and 6 bases lay outside the gene matches.

This clone came up a few times. The chain employs TRBV18 and TRBJ1-1; D gene unclear. The length of the CDR3 is 15 residues. Per germline, CDR1 KGHSH and CDR2 LQKENI. V shed 5 bases and J shed 5 bases, with 18 bases lying between them. CDR3 sequence (DNA): TGTGCCAGCTCAGTACGCTTTCTGGAGTGGACTGAAGCTTTCTTT. Translation gives CASSVRFLEWTEAFF.